Each of the 15 T cell receptor beta chains below was sequenced from the same sample in a study of blood T cells in healthy people across ages (dated by TCRdb to 2013 to 2016). Libraries were built with 5' RACE. Sequencing used an Illumina HiSeq 2500. A second PCR of about 6 to 11 cycles was run with a J-beta primer mix and a sample-barcoded 5' primer. TCRdb applied fastp at Q25 and MiXCR to the public reads, then kept only in-frame beta chains. One record per CDR3 amino acid sequence lists the most common genes and DNA. Here the sample has about 620,000 distinct CDR3 sequences; around a fifth occur a single time. Of the sample, roughly 3.6% falls within the top ten clones. Sequenced material: blood. These receptors originate from a man between 65 and 85 years old in good health.

This clonotype was seen a few times. The chain couples TRBV3-1 to TRBJ2-4; unclear D gene. This CDR3 has 15 residues. In germline, CDR1 is LGHDT, CDR2 YNNKEL (reference sequence). The V gene lost 1 base and the J gene lost 7 bases, with 14 bases spanning the gap. CDR3 nucleotide sequence: TGTGCCAGCAGCCAAGTTAGTGATCGGCGGAACATTCAGTACTTC. The encoded protein is CASSQVSDRRNIQYF.

The rearrangement links TRBV12-3 or TRBV12-4 to TRBJ2-4; 10 positions agree with TRBD2. Germline trimming cut 5 bases from V and 0 bases from J; bases unmatched to any gene: 16. The CDR3 sequence is 20 residues long. CDR3 DNA: TGTGCCAGCAGTCCCACTGGGACTAGCGTGATGGGGCTAGCCAAAAACATTCAGTACTTC. Residues: CASSPTGTSVMGLAKNIQYF.

This clonotype was found a few times. The chain joins TRBV2 to TRBJ1-2, with D perhaps TRBD1 (6 bases). V was clipped by 0 bases and J by 8 bases, with 13 bases between them. Germline V CDR1 and CDR2: SNHLY, FYNNEI. This CDR3 is built from 14 residues. The CDR3 nucleotides read TGTGCCAGCAGTGAAGCGCTTGGCAGGGGAGGCTACACCTTC. Protein sequence: CASSEALGRGGYTF.

This chain uses TRBV5-1 with TRBJ2-1; D uncertain. The germline gives CDR1 SGHRS, CDR2 YFSETQ. This CDR3 has 14 amino acids. V was shortened by 2 bases and J by 8 bases, with 14 bases between the two germline ends. The CDR3 region is CASSLGSPGDEQFF. CDR3 sequence (DNA): TGCGCCAGCAGCTTAGGGTCCCCTGGGGATGAGCAGTTCTTC.

CDR3 bases: TGTGCCAGCAACTCAGATACGCAGTATTTT. Protein product: CASNSDTQYF. The chain has TRBV2 and TRBJ2-3; D remains unclear. The V gene's germline CDR1 is SNHLY and CDR2 FYNNEI. Trimming stripped 7 bases from V and 4 bases from J, with 3 bases between. The CDR3 length is 10 residues.

This clonotype turned up a few times. The J gene is TRBJ2-1, the V gene TRBV4-1; D gene unclear. The germline V gene encodes CDR1 MGHRA and CDR2 YSYEKL. This CDR3 spans 16 amino acids. V lost 0 bases and J lost 4, with 13 bases in between. Written as DNA, the CDR3 is TGCGCCAGCAGCCAAGATGGCCTGGCCCTATACAATGAGCAGTTCTTC. It codes for CASSQDGLALYNEQFF.

The rearrangement links TRBV29-1 to TRBJ2-7; the D gene could be TRBD1 or TRBD2 (5 bases each). Trimming shortened V by 7 bases and J by 6 bases, and 13 bases separated the two germline ends. CDR3 length: 11 residues. Germline V gives CDR1 SQVTM, CDR2 ANQGSEA. The CDR3 region has the DNA TGCAGCGGCAGAGCAGGGAGCGAGCAGTACTTC. Translated: CSGRAGSEQYF.

This clonotype was picked up many times. V gene TRBV7-9 combines with J gene TRBJ2-7; 9 bases align to TRBD1. Germline-derived CDR1 and CDR2 are SEHNR and FQNEAQ (reference sequence). CDR3 size: 15 residues. V lost 1 base, J lost 6 bases, and 7 bases stayed unmatched. CDR3 nucleotides: TGTGCCAGCAGCTTAGTGGGACAGGGATGGGGCGAGCAGTACTTC. Translating it yields CASSLVGQGWGEQYF.

This sequence joins TRBV9 and TRBJ2-1; D might be TRBD1 (5 bases). Germline CDR1 is SGDLS and CDR2 is YYNGEE. With 4 bases removed from V and 0 bases from J, the gap between germline ends came to 11 bases. This CDR3 has 15 residues. The CDR3, as DNA: TGTGCCAGCAGCCCTTGGACACACTCCTACAATGAGCAGTTCTTC. This translates into CASSPWTHSYNEQFF.

This clonotype was recorded at least ten times. The chain joins TRBV6-5 to TRBJ2-2; 9 bases are a match to TRBD1. Germline V gives CDR1 MNHEY, CDR2 SVGAGI. With 2 bases clipped from V and 4 bases from J, the junction kept 2 bases outside the gene matches. The CDR3 consists of 15 residues. Written as DNA, the CDR3 is TGTGCCAGCAGTTACGGGACAGGGAGCACCGGGGAGCTGTTTTTT. Its translation is CASSYGTGSTGELFF.

This clonotype was recorded at least ten times. V is TRBV4-1 and J is TRBJ2-4, with 7 bases aligning to TRBD2. Germline V lookup: CDR1 MGHRA, CDR2 YSYEKL. V lost 3 bases to trimming and J lost 5 bases; unmatched junction nucleotides: 7. This CDR3 is 15 amino acids long. The CDR3 DNA sequence: TGCGCCAGCAGCCACGGGACTATCTTTGAAAACATTCAGTACTTC. Encoded protein: CASSHGTIFENIQYF.

CDR3 DNA sequence: TGTGCCAGCAGCCAGCAGCCCTACGAGCAGTACTTC. Protein: CASSQQPYEQYF. V usage is TRBV14 and J usage is TRBJ2-7; D remains unclear. Germline assignment: CDR1 SGHDN and CDR2 FVKESK. The CDR3 extends over 12 amino acids. Trimming took off 3 bases at V and 2 bases at J, with 5 bases between the two ends.

At least ten counts were recorded for this clonotype. This chain connects TRBV29-1 to TRBJ2-5; D may be TRBD2 (6 bases). Near its end, the DNA agrees better with TRBJ2-7, so the J call may be wrong. The CDR3 is 11 residues long. Germline V gene sequence: CDR1 SQVTM, CDR2 ANQGSEA. CDR3 in amino acids: CSGSSVNEQYF. CDR3 DNA: TGCAGCGGATCTAGCGTGAACGAGCAGTACTTC.

This clonotype was observed a handful of times. This chain connects TRBV4-3 to TRBJ1-4, with D possibly matching TRBD1 (5 bases). The CDR3 contains 16 residues. Germline V gene sequence: CDR1 LGHNA, CDR2 YSLEER. V was cut by 2 bases and J by 8 bases, with 18 bases left in between. The DNA for the CDR3 is TGCGCCAGCAGCCAAAGTACGCCGGGGGGTCGAGAAAAACTGTTTTTT. This gives the protein CASSQSTPGGREKLFF.

The chain combines TRBV3-1 with TRBJ2-7; D is uncertain. Trimming stripped 1 base from V and 4 bases from J, with 8 bases between. From germline, CDR1 is LGHDT and CDR2 YNNKEL (reference sequence). The CDR3 runs to 13 residues. The CDR3 DNA reads as TGTGCCAGCAGCCAAGTTCCAGCGTACGAGCAGTACTTC. Translation: CASSQVPAYEQYF.